This T cell receptor beta chain derives from a study of blood T cell repertoires in COVID-19. The overall study: The origin of the acute and convalescent COVID-19 samples was the United States, Italy and Spain. In each case, the material was cDNA or gDNA derived from T cells, B-cell-depleted T cells, or PBMCs.

Germline V gives CDR1 GTSNPN, CDR2 SVGIG (reference sequence). The CDR3 runs 13 residues. After removal of 3 bases from V and 11 bases from J, the junction contained 12 bases not matched to a gene. In the original workflow: Estimation of nucleated cell counts relied on the amplification of reference gene primers. This table comes from immunoSEQ multiplex PCR, and its TCRdb copy is limited to in-frame clones, with some not included. V and J calls and clone size are those listed in that table; D and trimming were worked out from the DNA. The sample carries 250,000 to 300,000 clones, roughly 90% recorded once. A Seattle source enrolled patients during active infection and followed them longitudinally.

The genes are TRBV30 and TRBJ1-1; 7 bases fit TRBD1. Sequencing used peripheral blood. This clonotype was obtained from a woman under 40 with COVID-19, enrolled during active disease. The CDR3 sequence: CAWRNQGVVWAFF. The CDR3 bases are TGTGCCTGGAGAAATCAGGGGGTAGTGTGGGCTTTCTTT.